The source of this T cell receptor beta chain is a study of blood T cell repertoires in COVID-19. The assay was immunoSEQ multiplex PCR, and TCRdb's table has in-frame clones only and misses some. The sample carries 60,000 to 90,000 clones, roughly 87% recorded once. The sequence derives from an elderly woman with active or convalescent COVID-19. Source material: peripheral blood.

The CDR3 coding sequence is TGCGCCAGCAGCTTGTTCGGGACAATAAACGGCGAGGAGCAGTACTTC. Encoded protein: CASSLFGTINGEEQYF. This chain joins TRBV5-1 and TRBJ2-7, with D perhaps TRBD1 (6 bases). V dropped 1 base and J dropped 7 bases, with 21 bases sitting between them. Germline values: CDR1 SGHRS, CDR2 YFSETQ. The CDR3 is 16 residues long.